These 20 T cell receptor beta chains came from one sample sequenced in a study of cytomegalovirus exposure and HLA in healthy donors. Use of 60 Vbeta and 13 Jbeta primers characterized the PCR. Produced via immunoSEQ multiplex PCR; TCRdb's table is partial and in-frame only. Found here are roughly 120,000 clones, approximately 82% of them singletons; the top ten hold 10% to 15%. The sample taken for sequencing was PBMCs. These receptors all come from a man aged 25-45 years in good health and CMV-seropositive.

The chain joins TRBV15 to TRBJ1-5; 9 positions match TRBD1. V was clipped by 2 bases and J by 6 bases; unmatched bases: 11. This CDR3 spans 17 amino acids. Germline assignment: CDR1 LNHNV and CDR2 YYDKDF (reference sequence). CDR3 region: CATSRPRTGDAPQPQHF. The CDR3 DNA follows: TGTGCCACCAGCAGACCCCGGACAGGGGACGCCCCTCAGCCCCAGCATTTT. The full variable domain, completed using reference TRBV15 and TRBJ1-5, is DAMVIQNPRYQVTQFGKPVTLSCSQTLNHNVMYWYQQKSSQAPKLLFHYYDKDFNNEADTPDNFQSRRPNTSFCFLDIRSPGLGDTAMYLCATSRPRTGDAPQPQHFGDGTRLSIL.

The chain uses TRBV6-6 and TRBJ1-1, with 11 bases identical to TRBD1. There are 15 residues in the CDR3. Germline V gives CDR1 MNHNY, CDR2 SVGAGI (reference sequence). V shed 0 bases, J shed 5 bases, and the junction held 2 bases outside the gene matches. Written as DNA, the CDR3 is TGTGCCAGCAGTTACTCTTGGGACAGGGGGACTGAAGCTTTCTTT. This sequence encodes CASSYSWDRGTEAFF.

V gene TRBV5-1 combines with J gene TRBJ1-2; possible D gene TRBD1, 5 bases. Germline assignment: CDR1 SGHRS and CDR2 YFSETQ. Trimming removed 2 bases from V and 6 bases from J, with 8 bases in between. The CDR3 contains 12 residues. The CDR3 DNA reads as TGCGCCAGCAGCTTCGACAGCCATGGCTACACCTTC. Protein product: CASSFDSHGYTF.

This chain uses TRBV27 with TRBJ1-1, with TRBD1 as a possible D gene (5 bases). Germline values: CDR1 MNHEY, CDR2 SMNVEV (reference sequence). Trimming removed 5 bases from V and 10 bases from J, with 17 bases in between. This CDR3 region has 13 residues. CDR3 sequence (DNA): TGTGCCAGCAGTCCCCGGGAGACGGGGGGAGCTTTCTTT. This gives the protein CASSPRETGGAFF.

V gene TRBV21-1 combines with J gene TRBJ2-2; whether TRBD1, the table's D call, matches the DNA was not checked. TRBV21-1 constitutes a pseudogene. The CDR3 runs 12 residues. This chain's CDR3 is CASSKLQAPLFF. The DNA of the CDR3 is TGTGCCAGCAGCAAATTGCAGGCCCCACTGTTTTTT.

This clone was counted a few times. V gene TRBV10-2 combines with J gene TRBJ2-5, with 12 bases that match TRBD2. J was trimmed by 3 bases and V by 6 bases; bases with no gene match: 5. CDR1 and CDR2 (germline): WSHSY, SAAADI. The CDR3 runs to 15 residues. The CDR3 coding sequence is TGCGCCAGCAGAGGGCTAGCGGGGGGGAAAGAGACCCAGTACTTC. Amino acids: CASRGLAGGKETQYF.

This chain joins TRBV18 and TRBJ1-3; the D gene is possibly TRBD1 (6 bases). V was clipped by 3 bases and J by 3 bases, with 15 bases between them. The CDR3 extends over 16 amino acids. Germline V CDR1 and CDR2: KGHSH, LQKENI. CDR3 sequence (DNA): TGTGCCAGCTCACCGGAGTTCGGGACATTTGGAAACACCATATATTTT. Translated, it gives CASSPEFGTFGNTIYF. Drawing the rest from reference TRBV18 and TRBJ1-3, the complete variable domain is NAGVMQNPRHLVRRRGQEARLRCSPMKGHSHVYWYRQLPEEGLKFMVYLQKENIIDESGMPKERFSAEFPKEGPSILRIQQVVRGDSAAYFCASSPEFGTFGNTIYFGEGSWLTVV.

This chain uses TRBV7-9 with TRBJ1-4; 7 nucleotides align to TRBD1. The germline CDR1 and CDR2 sequences are SEHNR and FQNEAQ (reference sequence). CDR3 size: 15 residues. V gave up 4 bases and J gave up 10 bases; unmatched junction bases: 12. CDR3 in DNA: TGTGCCAGCAGCTCCCAATTTGGACAGGCCCCAAAACTGTTTTTT. This translates into CASSSQFGQAPKLFF.

The CDR3: CASSLVGGRGTNEKLFF. CDR3 bases: TGTGCCAGCAGCTTAGTTGGGGGCAGGGGAACTAATGAAAAACTGTTTTTT. The V call is TRBV11-2, the J call TRBJ1-4, with D tentatively TRBD1 (6 bases). Germline V gene lookup returns CDR1 SGHAT and CDR2 FQNNGV. The CDR3 is 17 residues long. The V end lost 1 base, the J end lost 1 base, and 13 bases lay between the germline ends.

The V call is TRBV10-3, the J call TRBJ1-2; TRBD1 is a possible D gene (5 bases). CDR3 size: 12 residues. CDR1 is ENHRY and CDR2 is SYGVKD in the germline V gene. Deletions cut 2 bases from V and 4 bases from J, with 5 bases between. The CDR3 protein is CAISEDSYGYTF. CDR3 coding DNA: TGTGCCATCAGTGAGGACAGCTATGGCTACACCTTC.

This clone was counted between two and nine times. The rearrangement joins TRBV19 to TRBJ1-5; 8 positions match TRBD1. From germline, CDR1 is LNHDA and CDR2 SQIVND (reference sequence). The V gene end was trimmed by 3 bases and the J gene end by 2 bases; junction bases not matched to a gene: 3. CDR3 size: 15 residues. CDR3 loop: CASSMQGAGNQPQHF. Written as DNA, the CDR3 is TGTGCCAGTAGTATGCAGGGGGCTGGCAATCAGCCCCAGCATTTT.

The chain has TRBV5-1 and TRBJ1-6; possible D gene TRBD1, 6 bases. Germline CDR1 SGHRS, CDR2 YFSETQ. Trimming shortened V by 4 bases and J by 7 bases, and 15 bases separated the two germline ends. The CDR3 extends over 15 amino acids. The CDR3 DNA is TGCGCCAGCAGCCCGTCCCGGACAGTGAATTCACCCCTCCACTTT. Encoded protein: CASSPSRTVNSPLHF.

CDR3 coding DNA: TGTGCCATCAGTCGGGCAGGGGCCGGGGAGCTGTTTTTT. Its translation: CAISRAGAGELFF. The chain recombines TRBV10-3 with TRBJ2-2; D perhaps matches TRBD1 (6 bases). CDR1 and CDR2 from the germline V gene are ENHRY and SYGVKD. The CDR3 sequence is 13 residues long. Deletions cut 5 bases from V and 6 bases from J, with 10 bases between.

CDR3 protein: CASSLWLHRGPTYSNQPQHF. The CDR3, as DNA: TGTGCCAGCAGTTTATGGCTCCACAGGGGCCCCACGTATAGCAATCAGCCCCAGCATTTT. The chain uses TRBV28 and TRBJ1-5; 7 nucleotides match TRBD1. Germline-derived CDR1 and CDR2 are MDHEN and SYDVKM. This CDR3 has 20 amino acids. J gave up 0 bases and V 0 bases, and 14 bases lay outside the gene matches.

The chain carries TRBV7-9 and TRBJ2-7; tentative D call: TRBD2 (5 bases). There are 15 residues in the CDR3. Trimming took off 5 bases at V and 0 bases at J, with 14 bases between the two ends. Germline-derived CDR1 and CDR2 are SEHNR and FQNEAQ (reference sequence). CDR3 bases: TGTGCCAGCAGCCCGGGGAGTCTTTACTCCTACGAGCAGTACTTC. Protein: CASSPGSLYSYEQYF.

This clone was observed once. V gene TRBV9 combines with J gene TRBJ2-2; 8 bases line up with TRBD1. Germline V gives CDR1 SGDLS, CDR2 YYNGEE. The CDR3 loop spans 16 amino acids. The J segment lost 3 bases and the V segment lost 7 bases, leaving 11 bases of the junction unmatched. The CDR3 DNA follows: TGTGCCAGCGCCGAAGGGGCAGGGGGCGACACCGGGGAGCTGTTTTTT. Translating it yields CASAEGAGGDTGELFF. Together with reference TRBV9 and TRBJ2-2, the CDR3 gives the full variable domain: DSGVTQTPKHLITATGQRVTLRCSPRSGDLSVYWYQQSLDQGLQFLIQYYNGEERAKGNILERFSAQQFPDLHSELNLSSLELGDSALYFCASAEGAGGDTGELFFGEGSRLTVL.

This chain uses TRBV4-3 with TRBJ2-1, with 11 positions matching TRBD2. The CDR3 length is 14 residues. The germline gives CDR1 LGHNA, CDR2 YSLEER. V dropped 4 bases and J dropped 15; count of bases not matched to a gene: 11. The CDR3 here is CASSLSGGADRRFF. CDR3 nucleotides: TGCGCCAGCAGCCTTAGCGGGGGGGCCGATCGACGGTTCTTC.

The genes are TRBV2 and TRBJ1-1, with 8 positions matching TRBD1. Per the germline V gene, CDR1 is SNHLY and CDR2 is FYNNEI. This CDR3 has 15 amino acids. V lost 3 bases and J lost 1; bases outside the gene matches: 4. This chain's CDR3 is CASSDRTGGNTEAFF. The DNA for the CDR3 is TGTGCCAGCAGTGATCGTACAGGGGGGAACACTGAAGCTTTCTTT.

This clone is a singleton in its sample. The chain recombines TRBV29-1 with TRBJ2-7; 9 nucleotides align to TRBD2. The CDR3 length is 13 residues. Germline CDR1 and CDR2: SQVTM and ANQGSEA. The V and J ends lost 3 bases and 3 bases, in that order; junction bases with no gene match: 3. In DNA, the CDR3 is TGCAGCGTTGATGGCGGGAGGGACTACGAGCAGTACTTC. Translation: CSVDGGRDYEQYF.

This clone was seen only once. The V and J genes are TRBV9 and TRBJ1-6; D not certain. Trimming removed 0 bases at V and 8 bases at J, with 12 bases between. The CDR3 covers 15 residues. Germline V lookup: CDR1 SGDLS, CDR2 YYNGEE. The CDR3: CASSVGVGEDSPLHF. DNA of the CDR3: TGTGCCAGCAGCGTAGGTGTCGGGGAGGATTCACCCCTCCACTTT.